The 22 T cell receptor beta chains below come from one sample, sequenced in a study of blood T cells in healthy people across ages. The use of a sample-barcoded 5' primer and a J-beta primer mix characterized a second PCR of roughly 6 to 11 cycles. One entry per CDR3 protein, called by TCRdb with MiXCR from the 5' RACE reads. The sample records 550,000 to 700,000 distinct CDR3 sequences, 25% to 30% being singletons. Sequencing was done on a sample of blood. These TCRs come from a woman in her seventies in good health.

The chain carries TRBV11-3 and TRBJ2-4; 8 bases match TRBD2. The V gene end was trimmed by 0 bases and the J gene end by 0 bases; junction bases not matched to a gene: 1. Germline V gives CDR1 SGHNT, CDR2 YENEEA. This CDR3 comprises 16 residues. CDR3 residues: CASSLEAGAAKNIQYF. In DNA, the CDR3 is TGTGCCAGCAGCTTAGAAGCGGGGGCAGCCAAAAACATTCAGTACTTC.

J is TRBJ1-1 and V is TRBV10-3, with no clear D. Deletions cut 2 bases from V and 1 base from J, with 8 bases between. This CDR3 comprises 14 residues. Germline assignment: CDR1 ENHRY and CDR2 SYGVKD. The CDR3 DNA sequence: TGTGCCATCAGTGAGCGCACAGAGAACACTGAAGCTTTCTTT. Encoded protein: CAISERTENTEAFF.

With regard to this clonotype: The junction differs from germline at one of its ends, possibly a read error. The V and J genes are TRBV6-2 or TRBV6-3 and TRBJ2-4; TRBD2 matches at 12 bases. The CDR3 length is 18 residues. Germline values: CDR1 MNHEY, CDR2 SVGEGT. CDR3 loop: CASRRLAGDILAKNIQYF. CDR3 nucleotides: TGTGCCAGCAGACGACTAGCGGGGGACATACTAGCCAAGAACATTCAGTATTTC.

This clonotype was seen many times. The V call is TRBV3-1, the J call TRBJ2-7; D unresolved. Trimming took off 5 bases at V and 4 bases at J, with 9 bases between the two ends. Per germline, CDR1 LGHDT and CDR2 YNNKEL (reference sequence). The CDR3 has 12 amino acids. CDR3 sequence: CASSLLGYEQYF. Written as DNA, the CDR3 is TGTGCCAGCAGCTTGTTGGGTTACGAGCAGTACTTC.

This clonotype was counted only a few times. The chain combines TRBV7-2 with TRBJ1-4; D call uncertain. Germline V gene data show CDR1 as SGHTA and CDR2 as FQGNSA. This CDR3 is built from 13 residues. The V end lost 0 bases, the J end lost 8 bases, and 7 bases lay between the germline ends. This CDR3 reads CASSLAPQEKLFF. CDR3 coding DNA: TGTGCCAGCAGCTTAGCGCCACAGGAAAAACTGTTTTTT. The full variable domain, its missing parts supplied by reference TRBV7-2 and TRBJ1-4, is GAGVSQSPSNKVTEKGKDVELRCDPISGHTALYWYRQSLGQGLEFLIYFQGNSAPDKSGLPSDRFSAERTGGSVSTLTIQRTQQEDSAVYLCASSLAPQEKLFFGSGTQLSVL.

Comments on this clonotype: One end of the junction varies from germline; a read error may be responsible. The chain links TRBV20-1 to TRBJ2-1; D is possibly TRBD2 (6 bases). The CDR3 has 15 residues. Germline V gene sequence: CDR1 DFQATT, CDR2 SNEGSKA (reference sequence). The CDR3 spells CSASESGVDINGQFF. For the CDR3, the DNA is TGCAGTGCTAGCGAATCGGGGGTGGACATCAATGGGCAGTTCTTC.

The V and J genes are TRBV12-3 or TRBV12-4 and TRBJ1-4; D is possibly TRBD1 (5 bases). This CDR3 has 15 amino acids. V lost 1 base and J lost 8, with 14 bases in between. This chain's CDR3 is CASSLDQGVGEKLFF. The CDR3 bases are TGTGCCAGCAGTTTAGACCAGGGAGTAGGAGAAAAACTGTTTTTT.

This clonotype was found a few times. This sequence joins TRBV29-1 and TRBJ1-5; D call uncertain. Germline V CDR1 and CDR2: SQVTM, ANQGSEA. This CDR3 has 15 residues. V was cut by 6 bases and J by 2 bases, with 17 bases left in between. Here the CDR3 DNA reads TGCAGCGTGCTCATATTGGATTCGGGCAATCAGCCCCAGCATTTT. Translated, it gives CSVLILDSGNQPQHF.

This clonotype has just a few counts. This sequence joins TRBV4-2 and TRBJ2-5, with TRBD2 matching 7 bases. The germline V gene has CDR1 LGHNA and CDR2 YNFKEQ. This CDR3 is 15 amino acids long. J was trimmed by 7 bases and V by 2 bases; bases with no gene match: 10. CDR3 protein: CASSQTGTMRGTQYF. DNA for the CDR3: TGTGCCAGCAGCCAAACCGGGACTATGAGGGGGACCCAGTACTTC.

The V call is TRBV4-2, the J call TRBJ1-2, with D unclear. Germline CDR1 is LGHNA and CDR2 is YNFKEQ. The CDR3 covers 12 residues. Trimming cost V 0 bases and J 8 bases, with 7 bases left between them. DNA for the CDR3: TGTGCCAGCAGCCAAGATTCCCGGGGCTACACCTTC. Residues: CASSQDSRGYTF.

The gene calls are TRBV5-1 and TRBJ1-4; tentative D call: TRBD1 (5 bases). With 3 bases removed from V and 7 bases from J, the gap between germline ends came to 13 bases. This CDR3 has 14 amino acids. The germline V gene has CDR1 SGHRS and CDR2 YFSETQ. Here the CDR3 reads CASSWGGVGEKLFF. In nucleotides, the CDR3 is TGCGCCAGCAGCTGGGGAGGGGTTGGTGAAAAACTGTTTTTT.

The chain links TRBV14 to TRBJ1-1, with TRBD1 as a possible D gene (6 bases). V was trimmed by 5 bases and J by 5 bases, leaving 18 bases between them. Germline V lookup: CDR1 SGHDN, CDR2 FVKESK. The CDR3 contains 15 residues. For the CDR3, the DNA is TGTGCCAGCAGCGTAGATGGGCCAGGGGTTACTGAAGCTTTCTTT. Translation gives CASSVDGPGVTEAFF.

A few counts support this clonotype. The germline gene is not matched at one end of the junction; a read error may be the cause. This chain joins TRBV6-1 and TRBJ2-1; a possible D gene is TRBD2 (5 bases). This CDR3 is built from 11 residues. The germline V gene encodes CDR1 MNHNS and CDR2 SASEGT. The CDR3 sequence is CTSGIYGEQFF. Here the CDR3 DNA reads TGTACCAGCGGTATCTACGGCGAGCAGTTCTTC.

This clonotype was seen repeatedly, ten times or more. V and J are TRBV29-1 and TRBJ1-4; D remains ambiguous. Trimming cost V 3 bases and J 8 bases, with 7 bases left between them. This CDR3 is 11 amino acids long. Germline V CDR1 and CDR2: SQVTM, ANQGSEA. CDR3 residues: CSVEGGEKLFF. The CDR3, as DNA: TGCAGCGTTGAGGGAGGGGAAAAACTGTTTTTT.

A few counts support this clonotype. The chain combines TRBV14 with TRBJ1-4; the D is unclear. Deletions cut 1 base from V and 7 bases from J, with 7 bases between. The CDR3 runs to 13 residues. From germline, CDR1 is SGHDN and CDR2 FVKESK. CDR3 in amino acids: CASSQVLFEKLFF. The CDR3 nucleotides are TGTGCCAGCAGCCAAGTGCTATTTGAAAAACTGTTTTTT.

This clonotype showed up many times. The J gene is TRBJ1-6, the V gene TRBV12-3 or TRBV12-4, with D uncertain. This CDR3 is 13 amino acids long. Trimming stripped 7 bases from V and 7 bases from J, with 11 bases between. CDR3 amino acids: CASTLHDNSPLHF. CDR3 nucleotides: TGTGCCAGCACCTTGCACGACAATTCACCCCTCCACTTT.

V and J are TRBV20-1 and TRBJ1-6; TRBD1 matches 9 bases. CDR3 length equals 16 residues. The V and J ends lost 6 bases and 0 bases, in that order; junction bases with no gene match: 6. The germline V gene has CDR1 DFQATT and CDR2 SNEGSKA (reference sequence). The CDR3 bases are TGCAGTGCCCGGACAGGGGACGGCTCCTATAATTCACCCCTCCACTTT. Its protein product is CSARTGDGSYNSPLHF.

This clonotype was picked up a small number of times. Here the CDR3 DNA reads TGTGCCACCAGTGATTCGGGACAGTCACAAAGCCTCACCGGGGAGCTGTTTTTT. Protein: CATSDSGQSQSLTGELFF. The gene calls are TRBV24-1 and TRBJ2-2; 7 bases agree with TRBD1. The CDR3 consists of 18 residues. V gave up 2 bases and J gave up 4 bases; unmatched junction bases: 12. Germline V gives CDR1 KGHDR, CDR2 SFDVKD.

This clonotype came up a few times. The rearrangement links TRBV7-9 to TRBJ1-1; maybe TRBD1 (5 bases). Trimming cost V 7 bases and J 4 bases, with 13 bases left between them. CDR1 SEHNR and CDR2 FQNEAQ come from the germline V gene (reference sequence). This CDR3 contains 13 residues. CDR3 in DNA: TGTGCCAGCACCAGGGAACGGAGCACTGAAGCTTTCTTT. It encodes CASTRERSTEAFF.

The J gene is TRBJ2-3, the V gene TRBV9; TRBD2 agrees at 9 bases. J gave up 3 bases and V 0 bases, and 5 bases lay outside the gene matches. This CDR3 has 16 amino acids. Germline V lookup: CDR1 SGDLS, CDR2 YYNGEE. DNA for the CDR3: TGTGCCAGCAGCGTAGGGTCTAGCGGGGTAACAGATACGCAGTATTTT. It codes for CASSVGSSGVTDTQYF.

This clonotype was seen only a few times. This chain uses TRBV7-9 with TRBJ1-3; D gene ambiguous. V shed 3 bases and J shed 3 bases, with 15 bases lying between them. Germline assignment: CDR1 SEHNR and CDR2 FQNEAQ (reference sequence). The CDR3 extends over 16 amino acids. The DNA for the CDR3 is TGTGCCAGCAGCTTCTCGGTCGGGGTAAATGGAAACACCATATATTTT. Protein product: CASSFSVGVNGNTIYF.

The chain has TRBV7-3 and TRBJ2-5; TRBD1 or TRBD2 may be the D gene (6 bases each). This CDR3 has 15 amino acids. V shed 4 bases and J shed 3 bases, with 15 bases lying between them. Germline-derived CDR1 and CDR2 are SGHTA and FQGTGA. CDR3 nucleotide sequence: TGTGCCAGCAGCTCCCTGGGGGGCACTAAAGAGACCCAGTACTTC. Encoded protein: CASSSLGGTKETQYF.